The TCR beta chain under discussion was sequenced for a study of T cells in Graves' hyperthyroidism and ophthalmopathy. Each 10 ml fresh peripheral blood draw supplied the PBMCs. Germline CDR1 reads SEHNR; CDR2 reads FQNEAQ (reference sequence). The V and J ends lost 4 bases and 2 bases, in that order; junction bases with no gene match: 7. CDR3 length: 15 residues. Amplification of TCR beta CDR3 regions was performed using RNA transcripts as template. The TCR CDR3 was amplified in a first-round RT-PCR using the HTBI primer set. TCRdb independently ran MiXCR on the multiplex PCR reads; one entry per CDR3 protein. The sample records around 370,000 distinct CDR3 sequences, 18% being singletons. In its sample, this clonotype was seen many times.

The sequence was obtained from a man aged 18 to 29 with Graves' ophthalmopathy. Sequencing was carried out using blood. This chain connects TRBV7-9 to TRBJ2-7; 8 nucleotides align to TRBD1. CDR3 residues: CASSSPDREAYEQYF. The CDR3 DNA follows: TGTGCCAGCAGCTCTCCGGACAGGGAAGCCTACGAGCAGTACTTC.